This T cell receptor (beta chain) was found in a study of identical twins (TCRdb year 2016). Regarding the complete study: The study deep-sequenced TCR alpha and beta repertoires from monozygotic twins, unrelated adults of various ages and cord blood to test whether fetal clonotypes persist. To rule out contamination, replicate twin experiments were performed at different times with different library preparation protocols. Results and caveats for the whole study, not just this receptor: Zero-insertion analyses could be partly confounded by invariant T cells such as MAIT and iNKT, though diverse VJ usage argued against such confounding for most clonotypes. Out-of-frame TCR alpha sequences shared between twins showed an excess of low generation-probability sequences compared with coincidental sharing between unrelated individuals. In monozygotic twins, out-of-frame TCR alpha sharing was systematically underestimated by recombination models, although the models agreed with sharing between unrelated individuals. Because the same donors could not be followed over many years, the conclusions relied on cross-sectional statistical analysis. Abundant cord blood beta clonotypes had fewer insertions, young adult naive repertoires showed a similar but weaker trend, and memory repertoires showed no such trend. A weaker excess of twin sharing was found in beta out-of-frame sequences because the signal-to-noise ratio was lowered by fewer shared sequences.

Receptors were amplified or captured by 5' RACE. The data were produced on an Illumina HiSeq 2000. Template switching introduced a universal primer binding site; the final cDNA contained a unique molecular identifier, enabling accurate counting of TCR cDNA molecules. Specific primers in the conserved constant-segment region were used to synthesize first-strand cDNA for the TCR alpha and beta chains. Each cDNA library was double barcoded, with a SMART-Mk sample barcode plus Illumina barcodes, to control for contamination. TruSeq adapter sequences and Illumina sample barcodes were added in two successive PCR steps. TCR alpha and beta cDNA libraries were sequenced on the Illumina HiSeq platform with custom primers. Turning to the authors' computational methods: Unique molecular identifiers were extracted from raw reads with MiGEC, and CDR3 positions were determined with MiXCR. For each individual, recombination models were inferred using an EM algorithm with the repgenHMM and IGoR tools. The tcR package in R was used for shared clonotype analysis, with sharing normalized by the product of cloneset sizes. To study raw recombination without the effects of thymic and clonal selection, out-of-frame nonproductive sequences were analyzed. TCRdb cleaned the public reads at Q25 with fastp, built clones with MiXCR and kept in-frame beta chains. Entries that share a CDR3 protein sequence are merged under the most common genes and DNA. TCRdb, not the original authors, processed these V and J calls. In this sample the table shows nearly 900,000 distinct CDR3 sequences, 10% to 15% of which occur a single time. The ten largest account for about 1.6% of the sample.

As for this clonotype: What antigen it recognizes has not been identified. No much larger clone is present one base from it, and per-base qualities are unavailable.

Every donor was a healthy Caucasian. Three pairs of female monozygotic twins, all aged roughly 18 to 29 years, made up the twin cohort. Peripheral blood mononuclear cells were used as the source from which RNA for TCR libraries was isolated. CDR1 and CDR2 are read off the germline V gene as MNHEY and SVGEGT. From its cysteine to its phenylalanine, the CDR3 spans 15 amino acids. CDR3 DNA only is kept here, 45 bases in frame from base 1. V loses 2 bases, J loses 3 bases, and the germline ends lie 11 bases apart. The same specimen was also included in a second study, on yellow fever vaccine responses in identical twins. As the second publication notes: The authors reported that the T cell response to vaccination in identical twins appeared partly convergent and partly personalized. In the study, vaccine-responding T cell clones were precisely tracked in identical twins.

The chain is made from TRBV6-2 or TRBV6-3 and TRBJ1-5; no D gene is confidently identified. Sequencing was carried out using PBMCs. The origin of this receptor is a woman aged 18 to 35 in good health. The encoded CDR3 is CASSYAGRYNQPQHF. The DNA sequence reads TGTGCCAGCAGTTACGCCGGACGGTACAATCAGCCCCAGCATTTT.